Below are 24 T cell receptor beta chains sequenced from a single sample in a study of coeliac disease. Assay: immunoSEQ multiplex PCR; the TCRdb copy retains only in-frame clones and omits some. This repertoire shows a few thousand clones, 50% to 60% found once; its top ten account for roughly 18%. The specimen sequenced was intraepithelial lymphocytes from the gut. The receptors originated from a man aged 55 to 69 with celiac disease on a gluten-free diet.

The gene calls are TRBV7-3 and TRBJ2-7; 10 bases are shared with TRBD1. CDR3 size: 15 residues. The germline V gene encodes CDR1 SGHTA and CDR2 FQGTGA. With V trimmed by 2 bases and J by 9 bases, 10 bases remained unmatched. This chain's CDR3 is CASSLGPDRGLMQYF. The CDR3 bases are TGTGCCAGCAGCTTAGGTCCCGACAGGGGGCTTATGCAGTACTTC.

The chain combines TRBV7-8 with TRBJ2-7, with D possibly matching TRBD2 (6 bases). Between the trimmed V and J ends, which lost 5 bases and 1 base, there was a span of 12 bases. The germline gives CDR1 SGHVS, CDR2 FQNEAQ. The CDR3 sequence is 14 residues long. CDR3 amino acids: CASSDRDSSYEQYF. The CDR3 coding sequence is TGTGCCAGCAGCGACCGGGACTCTTCCTACGAGCAGTACTTC. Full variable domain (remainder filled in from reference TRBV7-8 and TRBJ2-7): GAGVSQSPRYKVAKRGQDVALRCDPISGHVSLFWYQQALGQGPEFLTYFQNEAQLDKSGLPSDRFFAERPEGSVSTLKIQRTQQEDSAVYLCASSDRDSSYEQYFGPGTRLTVT.

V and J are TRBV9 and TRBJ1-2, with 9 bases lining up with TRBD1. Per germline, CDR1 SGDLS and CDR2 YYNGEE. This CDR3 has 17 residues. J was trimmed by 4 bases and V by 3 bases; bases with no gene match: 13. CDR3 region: CASSAAWDRVRSYGYTF. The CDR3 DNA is TGTGCCAGCAGCGCCGCATGGGACAGGGTCAGAAGCTATGGCTACACCTTC.

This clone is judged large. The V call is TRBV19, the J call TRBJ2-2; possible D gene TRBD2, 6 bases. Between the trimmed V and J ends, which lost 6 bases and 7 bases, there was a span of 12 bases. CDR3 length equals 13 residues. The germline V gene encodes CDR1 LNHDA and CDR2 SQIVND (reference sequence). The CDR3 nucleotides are TGTGCCAGTAGCAGTAGCGGAGGCGGGGAGCTGTTTTTT. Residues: CASSSSGGGELFF.

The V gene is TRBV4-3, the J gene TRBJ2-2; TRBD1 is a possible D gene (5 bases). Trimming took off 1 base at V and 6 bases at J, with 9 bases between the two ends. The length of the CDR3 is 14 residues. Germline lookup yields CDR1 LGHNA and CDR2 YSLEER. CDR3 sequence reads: CASSQGGRAGELFF. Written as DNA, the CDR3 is TGCGCCAGCAGCCAAGGGGGCCGGGCCGGGGAGCTGTTTTTT.

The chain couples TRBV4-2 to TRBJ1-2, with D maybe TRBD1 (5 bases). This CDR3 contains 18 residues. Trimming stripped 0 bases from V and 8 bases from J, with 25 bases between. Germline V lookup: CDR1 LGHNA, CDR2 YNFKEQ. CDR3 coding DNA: TGTGCCAGCAGCCAAGAACTTACCGCGGGGCTTAGGAGGCCGGGCTACACCTTC. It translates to CASSQELTAGLRRPGYTF.

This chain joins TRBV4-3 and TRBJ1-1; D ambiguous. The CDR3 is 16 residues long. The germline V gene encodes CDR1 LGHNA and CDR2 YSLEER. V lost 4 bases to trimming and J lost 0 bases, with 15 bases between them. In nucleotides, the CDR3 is TGCGCCAGCAGCCGAAACTCGGGAGCGATGAACACTGAAGCTTTCTTT. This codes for CASSRNSGAMNTEAFF.

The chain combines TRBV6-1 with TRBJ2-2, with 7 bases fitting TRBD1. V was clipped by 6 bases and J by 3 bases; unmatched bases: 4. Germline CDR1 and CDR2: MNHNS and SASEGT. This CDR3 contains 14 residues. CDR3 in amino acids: CASRRDSDTGELFF. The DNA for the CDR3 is TGTGCCAGCAGAAGGGACAGCGACACCGGGGAGCTGTTTTTT.

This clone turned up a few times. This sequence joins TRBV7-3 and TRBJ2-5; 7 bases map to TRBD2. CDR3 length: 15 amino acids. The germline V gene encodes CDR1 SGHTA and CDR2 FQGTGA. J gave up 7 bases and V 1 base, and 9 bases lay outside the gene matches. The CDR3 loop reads CASSLIAGPGGTQYF. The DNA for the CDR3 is TGTGCCAGCAGCTTAATAGCGGGCCCTGGCGGGACCCAGTACTTC.

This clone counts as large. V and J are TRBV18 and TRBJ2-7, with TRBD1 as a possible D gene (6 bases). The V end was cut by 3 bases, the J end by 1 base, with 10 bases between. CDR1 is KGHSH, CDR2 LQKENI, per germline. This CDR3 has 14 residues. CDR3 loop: CASSPSGTSYEQYF. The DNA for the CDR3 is TGTGCCAGCTCACCCTCCGGGACATCCTACGAGCAGTACTTC.

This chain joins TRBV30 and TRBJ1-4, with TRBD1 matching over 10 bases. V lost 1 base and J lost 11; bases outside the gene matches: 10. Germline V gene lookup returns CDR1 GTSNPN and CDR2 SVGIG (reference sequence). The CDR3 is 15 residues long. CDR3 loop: CAWSETGGFGGKLFF. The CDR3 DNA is TGTGCCTGGAGTGAGACAGGGGGCTTTGGTGGCAAACTGTTTTTT.

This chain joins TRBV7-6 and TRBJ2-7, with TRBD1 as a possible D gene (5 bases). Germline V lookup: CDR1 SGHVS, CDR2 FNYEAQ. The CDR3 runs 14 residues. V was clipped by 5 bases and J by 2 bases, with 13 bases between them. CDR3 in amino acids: CASSLSTEPYEQYF. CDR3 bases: TGTGCCAGCAGCCTATCGACAGAGCCCTACGAGCAGTACTTC.

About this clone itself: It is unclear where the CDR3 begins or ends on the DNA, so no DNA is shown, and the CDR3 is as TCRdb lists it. CDR3 in amino acids: CASSEDRGLRAGELFF. This chain uses TRBV5-6 with TRBJ2-2; TRBD2 was called by the table and not checked on the DNA. Germline V CDR1 and CDR2: SGHDT, YYEEEE. Ends included, the CDR3 has 16 residues.

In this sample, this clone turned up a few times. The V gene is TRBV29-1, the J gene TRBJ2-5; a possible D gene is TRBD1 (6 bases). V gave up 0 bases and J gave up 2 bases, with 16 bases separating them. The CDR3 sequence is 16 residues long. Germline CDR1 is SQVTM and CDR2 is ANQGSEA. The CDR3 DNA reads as TGCAGCGTTGAAGATCTCCACGATCAGGGGCAAGAGACCCAGTACTTC. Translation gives CSVEDLHDQGQETQYF. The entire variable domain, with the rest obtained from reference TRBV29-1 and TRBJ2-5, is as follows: SAVISQKPSRDICQRGTSLTIQCQVDSQVTMMFWYRQQPGQSLTLIATANQGSEATYESGFVIDKFPISRPNLTFSTLTVSNMSPEDSSIYLCSVEDLHDQGQETQYFGPGTRLLVL.

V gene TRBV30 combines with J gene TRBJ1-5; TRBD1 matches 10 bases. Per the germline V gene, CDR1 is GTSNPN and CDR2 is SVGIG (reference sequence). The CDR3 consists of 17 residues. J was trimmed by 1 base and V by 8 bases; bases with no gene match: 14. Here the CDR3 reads CAEGDRGHVTSNQPQHF. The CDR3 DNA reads TGTGCCGAGGGGGACAGGGGACATGTGACGAGCAATCAGCCCCAGCATTTT.

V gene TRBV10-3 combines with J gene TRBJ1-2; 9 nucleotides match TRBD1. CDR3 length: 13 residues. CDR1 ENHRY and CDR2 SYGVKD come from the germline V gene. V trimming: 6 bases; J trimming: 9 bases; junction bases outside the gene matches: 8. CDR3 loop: CAIRNTGGSSYTF. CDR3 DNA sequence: TGTGCCATCAGGAATACAGGGGGCAGTAGCTACACCTTC.

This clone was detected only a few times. The chain's CDR3 is CASSKERQTWPNEQFF. For the CDR3, the DNA is TGTGCCAGTAGTAAGGAGAGACAGACATGGCCTAATGAGCAGTTCTTC. The J gene is TRBJ2-1, the V gene TRBV19, with D possibly matching TRBD1 (5 bases). Deletions cut 4 bases from V and 7 bases from J, with 20 bases between. The CDR3 extends over 16 amino acids. Germline assignment: CDR1 LNHDA and CDR2 SQIVND (reference sequence).

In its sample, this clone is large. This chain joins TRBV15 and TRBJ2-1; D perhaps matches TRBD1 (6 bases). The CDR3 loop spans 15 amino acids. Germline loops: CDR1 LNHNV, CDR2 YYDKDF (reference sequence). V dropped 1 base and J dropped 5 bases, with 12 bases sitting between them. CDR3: CATSRGRGGNNEQFF. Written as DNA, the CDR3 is TGTGCCACCAGCAGAGGGAGAGGGGGTAACAATGAGCAGTTCTTC.

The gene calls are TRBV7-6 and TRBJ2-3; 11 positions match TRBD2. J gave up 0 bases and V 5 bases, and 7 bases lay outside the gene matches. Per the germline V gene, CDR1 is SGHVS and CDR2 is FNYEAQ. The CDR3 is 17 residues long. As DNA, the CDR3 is TGTGCCAGCAGCCCCGGACTAGCGGGCAGTAGCACAGATACGCAGTATTTT. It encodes CASSPGLAGSSTDTQYF.

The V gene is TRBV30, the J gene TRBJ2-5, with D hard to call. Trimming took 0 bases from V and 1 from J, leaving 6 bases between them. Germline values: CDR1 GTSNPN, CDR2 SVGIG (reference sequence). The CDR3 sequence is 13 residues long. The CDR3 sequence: CAWSVSVQETQYF. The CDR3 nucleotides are TGTGCCTGGAGTGTTTCAGTCCAAGAGACCCAGTACTTC.

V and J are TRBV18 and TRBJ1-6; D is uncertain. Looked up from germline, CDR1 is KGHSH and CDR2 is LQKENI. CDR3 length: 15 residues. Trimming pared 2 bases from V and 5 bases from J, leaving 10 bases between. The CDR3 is CASSPMGGNNSPLHF. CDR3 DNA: TGTGCCAGCTCACCAATGGGCGGGAATAATTCACCCCTCCACTTT.

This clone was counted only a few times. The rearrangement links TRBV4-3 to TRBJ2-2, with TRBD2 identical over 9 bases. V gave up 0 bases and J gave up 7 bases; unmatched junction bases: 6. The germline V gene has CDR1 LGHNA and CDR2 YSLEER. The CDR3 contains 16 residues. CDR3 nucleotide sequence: TGCGCCAGCAGCCAAGAGCCTAGCGGGATTATCGGGGAGCTGTTTTTT. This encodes CASSQEPSGIIGELFF.

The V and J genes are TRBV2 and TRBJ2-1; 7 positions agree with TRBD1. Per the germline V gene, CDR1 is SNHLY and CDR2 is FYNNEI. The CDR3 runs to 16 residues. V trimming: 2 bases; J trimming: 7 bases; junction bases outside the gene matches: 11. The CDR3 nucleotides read TGTGCCAGCAGTGAACATACGGCAGGGGGTGAGAATGAGCAGTTCTTC. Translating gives CASSEHTAGGENEQFF.

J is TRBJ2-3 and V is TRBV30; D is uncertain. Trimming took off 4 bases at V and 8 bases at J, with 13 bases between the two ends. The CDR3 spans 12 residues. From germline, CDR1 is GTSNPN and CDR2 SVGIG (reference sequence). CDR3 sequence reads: CAWTPPVRTQYF. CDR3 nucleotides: TGTGCCTGGACCCCTCCCGTCCGTACGCAGTATTTT.